A single sample is the source of the 21 T cell receptor beta chains below, sequenced in a study of shared clonotypes between healthy human individuals. Here immunoSEQ multiplex PCR was the method, and the copy in TCRdb shows in-frame clones only, minus some. The data show about 1 million clones, around 76% seen once. Specimen: memory CD4+ T cells sorted from blood. As to subset: CD45RA-negative fraction. The receptors were gathered from a man between 18 and 35 years old in good health.

V usage is TRBV2 and J usage is TRBJ2-2, with 9 bases identical to TRBD1. Trimming cost V 2 bases and J 5 bases; bases outside gene matches: 9. This CDR3 is built from 17 residues. CDR1 is SNHLY, CDR2 FYNNEI, per germline. In nucleotides, the CDR3 is TGTGCCAGCAGTGAAACAATACAGGGGGCGCGGACCGGGGAGCTGTTTTTT. Protein sequence: CASSETIQGARTGELFF.

The chain links TRBV27 to TRBJ2-7, with D perhaps being TRBD1 or TRBD2 (6 bases each). V was clipped by 8 bases and J by 0 bases, with 20 bases between them. This CDR3 is built from 16 residues. Germline loops: CDR1 MNHEY, CDR2 SMNVEV (reference sequence). CDR3 nucleotides: TGTGCCAGCGCGGGATTAGACAGGCTCAGCTCCTACGAGCAGTACTTC. As protein: CASAGLDRLSSYEQYF.

This chain joins TRBV5-8 and TRBJ2-5; D gene ambiguous. CDR1 and CDR2 from the germline V gene are SGHTS and YDEGEE. This CDR3 is built from 13 residues. V was trimmed by 6 bases and J by 3 bases, leaving 12 bases between them. This CDR3 reads CASTPLPEETQYF. For the CDR3, the DNA is TGTGCCAGCACCCCGCTACCAGAAGAGACCCAGTACTTC.

This chain connects TRBV25-1 to TRBJ1-2; D remains ambiguous. Deletions cut 0 bases from V and 1 base from J, with 3 bases between. The CDR3 contains 13 residues. Germline CDR1 MGHDK, CDR2 SYGVNS. The CDR3 DNA follows: TGTGCCAGCAGTGAATATTTTAACTATGGCTACACCTTC. Protein product: CASSEYFNYGYTF.

The chain recombines TRBV2 with TRBJ2-3; 7 bases align to TRBD2. V dropped 6 bases and J dropped 4; count of bases not matched to a gene: 4. There are 13 residues in the CDR3. Germline CDR1 SNHLY, CDR2 FYNNEI. CDR3 protein: CASRGGVADTQYF. CDR3 in DNA: TGTGCCAGCAGGGGGGGGGTCGCAGATACGCAGTATTTT.

This clone was recorded a few times. The chain joins TRBV19 to TRBJ1-1; TRBD1 is a possible D gene (6 bases). The V gene lost 7 bases and the J gene lost 0 bases, with 24 bases spanning the gap. This CDR3 is 18 amino acids long. The germline CDR1 and CDR2 sequences are LNHDA and SQIVND (reference sequence). DNA for the CDR3: TGTGCCAGTACCCCCTTCTTGCAGGGCGGGGGGCTGAACACTGAAGCTTTCTTT. It yields the protein CASTPFLQGGGLNTEAFF. Full variable domain (remainder filled in from reference TRBV19 and TRBJ1-1): DGGITQSPKYLFRKEGQNVTLSCEQNLNHDAMYWYRQDPGQGLRLIYYSQIVNDFQKGDIAEGYSVSREKKESFPLTVTSAQKNPTAFYLCASTPFLQGGGLNTEAFFGQGTRLTVV.

This chain connects TRBV7-9 to TRBJ1-5, with TRBD1 identical over 7 bases. Looked up from germline, CDR1 is SEHNR and CDR2 is FQNEAQ (reference sequence). V shed 1 base, J shed 2 bases, and the junction held 2 bases outside the gene matches. CDR3 length: 15 amino acids. As DNA, the CDR3 is TGTGCCAGCAGCTTAGACGGACAGGGCAATCAGCCCCAGCATTTT. Translating gives CASSLDGQGNQPQHF.

This clone was picked up one time. The gene calls are TRBV4-1 and TRBJ2-7; 9 positions agree with TRBD1. V gave up 2 bases and J gave up 1 base; unmatched junction bases: 6. The CDR3 contains 16 residues. Germline V gene lookup returns CDR1 MGHRA and CDR2 YSYEKL. Here the CDR3 DNA reads TGCGCCAGCAGCCAAATACAGGGGGCTGGGTCCTACGAGCAGTACTTC. Encoded protein: CASSQIQGAGSYEQYF.

The CDR3 sequence: CASSQGFSYEQYF. In nucleotides, the CDR3 is TGCGCCAGCAGCCAAGGTTTCAGCTACGAGCAGTACTTC. This sequence joins TRBV4-1 and TRBJ2-7; no definite D call. This CDR3 contains 13 residues. Germline CDR1 reads MGHRA; CDR2 reads YSYEKL. V was clipped by 1 base and J by 3 bases, with 7 bases between them.

The gene calls are TRBV25-1 and TRBJ1-5, with TRBD1 as a possible D gene (5 bases). The CDR3 is 17 residues long. The V gene's germline CDR1 is MGHDK and CDR2 SYGVNS. Trimming removed 4 bases at V and 0 bases at J, with 16 bases between. The CDR3 sequence is CASSAGFWVYSNQPQHF. The CDR3 nucleotides read TGTGCCAGCAGTGCAGGGTTTTGGGTTTATAGCAATCAGCCCCAGCATTTT.

The chain has TRBV9 and TRBJ1-6; D unclear. Trimming stripped 4 bases from V and 13 bases from J, with 12 bases between. The CDR3 runs to 12 residues. Germline V gene lookup returns CDR1 SGDLS and CDR2 YYNGEE. CDR3 nucleotides: TGTGCCAGCAGCACCTCGGGCCTGCCCCTCCACTTT. Its protein product is CASSTSGLPLHF.

This rearrangement joins TRBV19 to TRBJ2-3; D remains unclear. CDR3 length: 15 residues. Germline V gene sequence: CDR1 LNHDA, CDR2 SQIVND (reference sequence). Trimming removed 2 bases from V and 2 bases from J, with 11 bases in between. The CDR3 sequence: CASSIMGKNTDTQYF. CDR3 bases: TGTGCCAGTAGTATAATGGGGAAAAACACAGATACGCAGTATTTT. Looking up the rest from reference TRBV19 and TRBJ2-3 gives the full variable domain: DGGITQSPKYLFRKEGQNVTLSCEQNLNHDAMYWYRQDPGQGLRLIYYSQIVNDFQKGDIAEGYSVSREKKESFPLTVTSAQKNPTAFYLCASSIMGKNTDTQYFGPGTRLTVL.

The V gene is TRBV18, the J gene TRBJ2-7, with a possible D match to TRBD1 (6 bases). The CDR3 runs 14 residues. The germline V gene encodes CDR1 KGHSH and CDR2 LQKENI. The V end lost 6 bases, the J end lost 1 base, and 13 bases lay between the germline ends. CDR3 loop: CASSPVGQSYEQYF. The CDR3 DNA reads as TGTGCCAGCTCCCCCGTCGGACAGTCCTACGAGCAGTACTTC. Using reference TRBV18 and TRBJ2-7 for the parts outside the CDR3, the full variable domain is NAGVMQNPRHLVRRRGQEARLRCSPMKGHSHVYWYRQLPEEGLKFMVYLQKENIIDESGMPKERFSAEFPKEGPSILRIQQVVRGDSAAYFCASSPVGQSYEQYFGPGTRLTVT.

The chain combines TRBV5-4 with TRBJ2-3; D call uncertain. The germline V gene has CDR1 SGHNT and CDR2 YYREEE (reference sequence). The CDR3 sequence is 13 residues long. V was cut by 1 base and J by 0 bases, with 3 bases left in between. The CDR3 here is CASSLQSTDTQYF. The CDR3 region has the DNA TGTGCCAGCAGCTTGCAGAGCACAGATACGCAGTATTTT. Supplemented by reference TRBV5-4 and TRBJ2-3, the full variable domain reads ETGVTQSPTHLIKTRGQQVTLRCSSQSGHNTVSWYQQALGQGPQFIFQYYREEENGRGNFPPRFSGLQFPNYSSELNVNALELDDSALYLCASSLQSTDTQYFGPGTRLTVL.

In regard to this clone: Other DNA sequences within the sample encode an identical CDR3. V gene TRBV6-6 combines with J gene TRBJ2-7; no firm D call. Germline loops: CDR1 MNHNY, CDR2 SVGAGI (reference sequence). CDR3 size: 11 residues. V was cut by 2 bases and J by 5 bases, with 4 bases left in between. This CDR3 is CASSYANEQYF. In DNA form, the CDR3 reads TGTGCCAGCAGTTACGCAAACGAGCAGTACTTC.

This clone appeared a few times. This chain connects TRBV30 to TRBJ2-3, with 8 bases matching TRBD2. In germline, CDR1 is GTSNPN, CDR2 SVGIG (reference sequence). The CDR3 totals 13 residues. J lost 5 bases, V lost 3 bases, and 4 bases had no gene match. The CDR3 reads CAWRGAGVDTQYF. The CDR3 region has the DNA TGTGCCTGGAGGGGAGCGGGAGTAGATACGCAGTATTTT.

The rearrangement joins TRBV18 to TRBJ1-1; D might be TRBD1 (6 bases). This CDR3 contains 17 residues. V was cut by 3 bases and J by 2 bases, with 19 bases left in between. In germline, CDR1 is KGHSH, CDR2 LQKENI. The CDR3: CASSPVPYDRRNTEAFF. The CDR3 nucleotides are TGTGCCAGCTCACCGGTTCCCTACGACAGGCGAAACACTGAAGCTTTCTTT.

This chain joins TRBV5-4 and TRBJ1-4, with D maybe TRBD1 (6 bases). Per germline, CDR1 SGHNT and CDR2 YYREEE (reference sequence). The CDR3 runs to 15 residues. Trimming shortened V by 4 bases and J by 5 bases, and 15 bases separated the two germline ends. DNA of the CDR3: TGTGCCAGCAGCCCAGGGAGTGGGGGCAATGAAAAACTGTTTTTT. The encoded protein is CASSPGSGGNEKLFF.

The chain has TRBV5-1 and TRBJ1-2, with a tentative D call TRBD1 (5 bases). The CDR3 is 14 residues long. The V gene lost 3 bases and the J gene lost 6 bases, with 15 bases spanning the gap. CDR1 SGHRS and CDR2 YFSETQ come from the germline V gene. The CDR3 DNA follows: TGCGCCAGCAGCTCCCTGCAAGGGGAGAATGGCTACACCTTC. Its protein is CASSSLQGENGYTF.

The chain links TRBV7-9 to TRBJ2-1; 7 nucleotides align to TRBD1. V was pared by 5 bases and J by 4 bases, with 5 bases of the junction left unmatched. The CDR3 contains 14 residues. Germline assignment: CDR1 SEHNR and CDR2 FQNEAQ (reference sequence). The CDR3 sequence: CASSPGTAYNEQFF. The CDR3 region has the DNA TGTGCCAGCAGCCCCGGGACAGCTTACAATGAGCAGTTCTTC.

This rearrangement joins TRBV2 to TRBJ1-2; D may be TRBD1 (5 bases). The CDR3 covers 15 residues. Trimming removed 4 bases from V and 4 bases from J, with 16 bases in between. The germline CDR1 and CDR2 sequences are SNHLY and FYNNEI. CDR3 loop: CASSGSSQRGYGYTF. The DNA for the CDR3 is TGTGCCAGCAGTGGTTCCTCGCAGAGGGGCTATGGCTACACCTTC.